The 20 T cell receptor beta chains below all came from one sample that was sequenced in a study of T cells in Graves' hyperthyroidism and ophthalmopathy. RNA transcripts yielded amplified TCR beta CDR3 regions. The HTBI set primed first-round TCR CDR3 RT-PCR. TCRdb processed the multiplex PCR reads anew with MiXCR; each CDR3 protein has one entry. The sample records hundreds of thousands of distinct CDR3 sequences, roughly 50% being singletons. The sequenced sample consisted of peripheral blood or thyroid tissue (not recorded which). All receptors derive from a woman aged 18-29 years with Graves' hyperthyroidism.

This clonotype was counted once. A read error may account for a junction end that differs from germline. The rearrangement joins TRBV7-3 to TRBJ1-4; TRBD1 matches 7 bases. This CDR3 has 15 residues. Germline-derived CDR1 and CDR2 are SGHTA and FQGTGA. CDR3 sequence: CASSPVDRENEKLFF. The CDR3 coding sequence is TGCGCCAGCAGCCCCGTAGACAGGGAGAATGAAAAACTGTTTTTT.

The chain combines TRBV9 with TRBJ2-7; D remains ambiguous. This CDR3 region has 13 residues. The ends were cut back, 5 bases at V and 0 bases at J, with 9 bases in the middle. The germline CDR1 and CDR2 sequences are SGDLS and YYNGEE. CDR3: CASSRMHSYEQYF. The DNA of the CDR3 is TGTGCCAGCAGTCGGATGCACTCCTACGAGCAGTACTTC.

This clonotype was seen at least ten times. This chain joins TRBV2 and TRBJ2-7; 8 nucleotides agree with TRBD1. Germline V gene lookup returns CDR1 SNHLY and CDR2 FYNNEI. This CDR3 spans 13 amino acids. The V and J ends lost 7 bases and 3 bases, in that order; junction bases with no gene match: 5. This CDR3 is CASTPGTGYEQYF. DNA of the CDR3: TGTGCCAGCACCCCGGGGACAGGCTACGAGCAGTACTTC.

The CDR3 DNA is TGCAGTGCTAGAGTCCTGACAAAGAACACTGAAGCTTTCTTT. This gives the protein CSARVLTKNTEAFF. The J gene is TRBJ1-1, the V gene TRBV20-1; D is unresolved. V lost 1 base to trimming and J lost 1 base, with 10 bases between them. CDR1 is DFQATT and CDR2 is SNEGSKA in the germline V gene (reference sequence). The CDR3 length is 14 residues.

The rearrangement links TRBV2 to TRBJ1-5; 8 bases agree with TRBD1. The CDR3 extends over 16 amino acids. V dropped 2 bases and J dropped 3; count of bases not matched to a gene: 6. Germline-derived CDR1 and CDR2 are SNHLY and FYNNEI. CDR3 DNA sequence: TGTGCCAGCAGTGAATCGGGGGGACAGGCCAATCAGCCCCAGCATTTT. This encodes CASSESGGQANQPQHF.

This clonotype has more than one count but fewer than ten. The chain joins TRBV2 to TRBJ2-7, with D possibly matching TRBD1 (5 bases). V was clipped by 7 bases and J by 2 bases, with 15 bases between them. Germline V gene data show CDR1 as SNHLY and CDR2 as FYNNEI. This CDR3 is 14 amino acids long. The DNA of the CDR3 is TGTGCCAGCACCGCTAGGGGTATCGCCTACGAGCAGTACTTC. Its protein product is CASTARGIAYEQYF.

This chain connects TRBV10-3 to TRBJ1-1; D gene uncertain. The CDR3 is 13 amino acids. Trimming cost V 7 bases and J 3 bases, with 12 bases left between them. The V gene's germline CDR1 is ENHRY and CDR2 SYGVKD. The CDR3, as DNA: TGTGCCATCAAAGCGGGAGAGGACACTGAAGCTTTCTTT. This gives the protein CAIKAGEDTEAFF.

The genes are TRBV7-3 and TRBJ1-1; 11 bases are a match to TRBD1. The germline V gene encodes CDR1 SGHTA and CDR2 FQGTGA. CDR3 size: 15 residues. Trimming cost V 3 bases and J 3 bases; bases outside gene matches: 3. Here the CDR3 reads CASSFEGQGDTEAFF. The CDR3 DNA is TGTGCCAGCAGCTTCGAGGGACAGGGGGACACTGAAGCTTTCTTT.

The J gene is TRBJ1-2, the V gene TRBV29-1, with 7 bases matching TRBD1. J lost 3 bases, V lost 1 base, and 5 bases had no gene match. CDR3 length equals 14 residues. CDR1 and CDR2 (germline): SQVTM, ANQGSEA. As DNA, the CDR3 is TGCAGCGTTGAAGGGGAGGGGACAGACTATGGCTACACCTTC. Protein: CSVEGEGTDYGYTF. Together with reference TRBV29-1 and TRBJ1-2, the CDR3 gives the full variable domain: SAVISQKPSRDICQRGTSLTIQCQVDSQVTMMFWYRQQPGQSLTLIATANQGSEATYESGFVIDKFPISRPNLTFSTLTVSNMSPEDSSIYLCSVEGEGTDYGYTFGSGTRLTVV.

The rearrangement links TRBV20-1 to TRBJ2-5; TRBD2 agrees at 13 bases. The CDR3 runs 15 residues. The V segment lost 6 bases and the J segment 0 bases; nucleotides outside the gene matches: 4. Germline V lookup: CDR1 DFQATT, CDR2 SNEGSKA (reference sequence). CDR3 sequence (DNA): TGCAGTGCCCCGGGGACTAGCGGGGACCAAGAGACCCAGTACTTC. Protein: CSAPGTSGDQETQYF.

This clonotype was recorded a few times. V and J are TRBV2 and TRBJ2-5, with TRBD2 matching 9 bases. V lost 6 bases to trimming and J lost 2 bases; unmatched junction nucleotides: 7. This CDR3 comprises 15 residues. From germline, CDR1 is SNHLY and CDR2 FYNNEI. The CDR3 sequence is CASSAGTSPQETQYF. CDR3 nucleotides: TGTGCCAGCAGCGCCGGGACTAGCCCTCAAGAGACCCAGTACTTC.

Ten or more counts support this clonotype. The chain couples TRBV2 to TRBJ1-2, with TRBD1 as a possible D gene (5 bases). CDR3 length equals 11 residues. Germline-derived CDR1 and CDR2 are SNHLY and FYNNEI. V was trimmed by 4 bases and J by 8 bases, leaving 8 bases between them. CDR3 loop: CASSGGSGYTF. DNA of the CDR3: TGTGCCAGCAGTGGGGGGTCAGGCTACACCTTC.

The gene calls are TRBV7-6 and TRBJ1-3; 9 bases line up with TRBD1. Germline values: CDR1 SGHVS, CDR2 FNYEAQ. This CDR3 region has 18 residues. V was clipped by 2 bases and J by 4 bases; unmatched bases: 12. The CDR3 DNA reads TGTGCCAGCAGCTTAAAATTACCAGGGACAGGGCCCGGAAACACCATATATTTT. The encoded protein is CASSLKLPGTGPGNTIYF.

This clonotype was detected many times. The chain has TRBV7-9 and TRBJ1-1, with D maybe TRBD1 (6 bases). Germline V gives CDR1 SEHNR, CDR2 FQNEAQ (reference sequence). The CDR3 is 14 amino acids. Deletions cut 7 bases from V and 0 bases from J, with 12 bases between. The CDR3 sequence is CASTERTVNTEAFF. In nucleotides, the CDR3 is TGTGCCAGCACCGAGAGGACAGTGAACACTGAAGCTTTCTTT.

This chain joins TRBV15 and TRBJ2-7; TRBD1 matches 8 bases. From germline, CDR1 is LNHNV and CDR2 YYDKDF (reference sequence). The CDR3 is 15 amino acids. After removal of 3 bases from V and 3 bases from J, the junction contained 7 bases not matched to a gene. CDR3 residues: CATSSRQGRDYEQYF. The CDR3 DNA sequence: TGTGCCACCAGCAGTCGACAGGGGCGGGACTACGAGCAGTACTTC. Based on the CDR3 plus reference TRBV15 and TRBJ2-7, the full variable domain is DAMVIQNPRYQVTQFGKPVTLSCSQTLNHNVMYWYQQKSSQAPKLLFHYYDKDFNNEADTPDNFQSRRPNTSFCFLDIRSPGLGDTAMYLCATSSRQGRDYEQYFGPGTRLTVT.

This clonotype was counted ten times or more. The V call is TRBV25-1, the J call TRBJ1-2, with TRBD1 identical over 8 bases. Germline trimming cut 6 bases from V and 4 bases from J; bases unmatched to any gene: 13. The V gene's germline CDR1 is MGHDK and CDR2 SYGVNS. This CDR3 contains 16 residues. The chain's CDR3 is CASSERLPGQGYGYTF. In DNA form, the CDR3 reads TGTGCCAGCAGCGAAAGACTCCCCGGACAGGGCTATGGCTACACCTTC.

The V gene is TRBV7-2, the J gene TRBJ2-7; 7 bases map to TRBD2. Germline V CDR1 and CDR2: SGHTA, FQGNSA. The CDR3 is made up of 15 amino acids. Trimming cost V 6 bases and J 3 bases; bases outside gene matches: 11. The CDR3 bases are TGTGCCAGCAGTTACCAGACTAGCAGGAGCTACGAGCAGTACTTC. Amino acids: CASSYQTSRSYEQYF.

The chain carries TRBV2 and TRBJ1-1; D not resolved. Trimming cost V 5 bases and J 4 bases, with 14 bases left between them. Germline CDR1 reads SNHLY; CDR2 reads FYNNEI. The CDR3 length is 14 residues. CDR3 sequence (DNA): TGTGCCAGCAGTCCACCCCTTTACGGCACTGAAGCTTTCTTT. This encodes CASSPPLYGTEAFF. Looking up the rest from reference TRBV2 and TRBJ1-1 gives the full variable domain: EPEVTQTPSHQVTQMGQEVILRCVPISNHLYFYWYRQILGQKVEFLVSFYNNEISEKSEIFDDQFSVERPDGSNFTLKIRSTKLEDSAMYFCASSPPLYGTEAFFGQGTRLTVV.

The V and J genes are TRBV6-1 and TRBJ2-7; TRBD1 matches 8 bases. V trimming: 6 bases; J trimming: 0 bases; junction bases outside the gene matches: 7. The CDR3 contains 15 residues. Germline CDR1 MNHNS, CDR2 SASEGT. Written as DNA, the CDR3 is TGTGCCAGCAGCTACACAGGGGGAAACTCCTACGAGCAGTACTTC. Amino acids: CASSYTGGNSYEQYF.

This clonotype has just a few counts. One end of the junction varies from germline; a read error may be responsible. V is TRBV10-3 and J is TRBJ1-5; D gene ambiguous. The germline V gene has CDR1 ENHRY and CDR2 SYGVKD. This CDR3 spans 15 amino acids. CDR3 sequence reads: CASSLSEAGGQPQHF. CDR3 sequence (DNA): TGTGCCAGCAGTTTGTCCGAAGCGGGCGGTCAGCCCCAGCATTTT.